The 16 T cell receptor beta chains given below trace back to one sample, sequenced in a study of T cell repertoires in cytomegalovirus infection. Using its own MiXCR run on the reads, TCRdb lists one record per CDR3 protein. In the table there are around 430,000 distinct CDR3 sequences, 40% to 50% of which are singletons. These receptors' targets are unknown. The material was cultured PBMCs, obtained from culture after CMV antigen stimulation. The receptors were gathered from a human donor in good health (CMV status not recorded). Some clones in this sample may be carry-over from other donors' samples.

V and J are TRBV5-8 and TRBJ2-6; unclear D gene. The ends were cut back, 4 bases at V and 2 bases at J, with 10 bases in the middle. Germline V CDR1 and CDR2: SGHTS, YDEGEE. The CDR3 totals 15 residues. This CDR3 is CASSHPPTGANVLTF. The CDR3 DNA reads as TGTGCCAGCAGCCACCCCCCAACTGGGGCCAACGTCCTGACTTTC.

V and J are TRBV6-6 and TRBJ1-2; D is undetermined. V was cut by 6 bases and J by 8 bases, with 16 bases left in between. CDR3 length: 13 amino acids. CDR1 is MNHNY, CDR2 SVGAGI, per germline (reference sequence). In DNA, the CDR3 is TGTGCCAGCAGATCCTCGGCAGGATGGGGCTACACCTTC. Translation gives CASRSSAGWGYTF.

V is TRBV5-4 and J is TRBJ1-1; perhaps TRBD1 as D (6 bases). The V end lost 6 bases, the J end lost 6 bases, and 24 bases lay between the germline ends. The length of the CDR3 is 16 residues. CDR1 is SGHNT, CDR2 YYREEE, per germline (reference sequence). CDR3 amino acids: CASTKIQRAGDAEAFF. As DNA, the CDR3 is TGTGCCAGCACCAAAATTCAAAGGGCAGGGGACGCTGAAGCTTTCTTT.

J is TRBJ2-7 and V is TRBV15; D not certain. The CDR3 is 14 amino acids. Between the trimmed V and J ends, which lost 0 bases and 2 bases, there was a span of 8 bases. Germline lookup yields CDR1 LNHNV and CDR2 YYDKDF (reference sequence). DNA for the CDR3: TGTGCCACCAGCAGAGAACTCGTCACCTACGAGCAGTACTTC. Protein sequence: CATSRELVTYEQYF.

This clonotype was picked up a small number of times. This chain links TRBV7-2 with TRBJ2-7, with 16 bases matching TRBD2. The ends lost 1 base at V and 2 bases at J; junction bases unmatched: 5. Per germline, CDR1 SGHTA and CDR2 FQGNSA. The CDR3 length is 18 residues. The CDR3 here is CASSLVGTSGGATYEQYF. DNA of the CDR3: TGTGCCAGCAGCTTAGTGGGGACTAGCGGGGGGGCCACCTACGAGCAGTACTTC. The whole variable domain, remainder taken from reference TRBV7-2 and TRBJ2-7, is GAGVSQSPSNKVTEKGKDVELRCDPISGHTALYWYRQSLGQGLEFLIYFQGNSAPDKSGLPSDRFSAERTGGSVSTLTIQRTQQEDSAVYLCASSLVGTSGGATYEQYFGPGTRLTVT.

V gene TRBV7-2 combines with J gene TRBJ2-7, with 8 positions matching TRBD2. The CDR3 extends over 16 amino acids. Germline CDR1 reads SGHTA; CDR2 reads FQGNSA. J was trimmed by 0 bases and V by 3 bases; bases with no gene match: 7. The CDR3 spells CASSLPTSGNSYEQYF. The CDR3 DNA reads TGTGCCAGCAGCTTGCCCACTAGCGGCAACTCCTACGAGCAGTACTTC. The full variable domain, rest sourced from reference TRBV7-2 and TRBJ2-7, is GAGVSQSPSNKVTEKGKDVELRCDPISGHTALYWYRQSLGQGLEFLIYFQGNSAPDKSGLPSDRFSAERTGGSVSTLTIQRTQQEDSAVYLCASSLPTSGNSYEQYFGPGTRLTVT.

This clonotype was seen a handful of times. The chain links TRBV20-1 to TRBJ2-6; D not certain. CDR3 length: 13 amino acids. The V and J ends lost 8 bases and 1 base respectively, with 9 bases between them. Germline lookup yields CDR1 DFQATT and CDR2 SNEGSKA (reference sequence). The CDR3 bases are TGCAGTCCAAGAAGATCTGGGGCCAACGTCCTGACTTTC. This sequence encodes CSPRRSGANVLTF.

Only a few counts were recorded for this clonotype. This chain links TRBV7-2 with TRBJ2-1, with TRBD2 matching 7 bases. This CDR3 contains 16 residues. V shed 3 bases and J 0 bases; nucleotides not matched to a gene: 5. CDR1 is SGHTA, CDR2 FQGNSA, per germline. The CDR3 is CASSFLRGSSYNEQFF. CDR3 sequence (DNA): TGTGCCAGCAGCTTTCTCCGCGGGAGCTCCTACAATGAGCAGTTCTTC.

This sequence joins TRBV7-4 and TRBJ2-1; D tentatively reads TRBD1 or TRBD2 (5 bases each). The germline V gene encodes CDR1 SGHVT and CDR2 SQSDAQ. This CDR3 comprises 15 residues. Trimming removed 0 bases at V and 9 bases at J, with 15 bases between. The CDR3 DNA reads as TGTGCCAGCAGCTTAGCTAGGGACCCCCGGGGTGAGCAGTTCTTC. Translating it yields CASSLARDPRGEQFF.

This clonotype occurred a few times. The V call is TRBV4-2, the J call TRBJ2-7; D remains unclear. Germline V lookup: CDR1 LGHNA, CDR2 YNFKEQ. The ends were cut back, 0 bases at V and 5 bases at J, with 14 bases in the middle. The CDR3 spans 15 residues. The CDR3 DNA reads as TGTGCCAGCAGCCAAGAGGGGAATCCAAGGAACGAGCAGTACTTC. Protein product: CASSQEGNPRNEQYF.

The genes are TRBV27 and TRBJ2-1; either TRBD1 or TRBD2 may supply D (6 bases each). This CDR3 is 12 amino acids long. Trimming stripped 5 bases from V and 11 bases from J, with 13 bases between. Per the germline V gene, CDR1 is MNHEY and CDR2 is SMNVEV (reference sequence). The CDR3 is CASSPGRDKQFF. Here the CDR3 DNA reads TGTGCCAGCAGTCCTGGGCGGGACAAGCAGTTCTTC.

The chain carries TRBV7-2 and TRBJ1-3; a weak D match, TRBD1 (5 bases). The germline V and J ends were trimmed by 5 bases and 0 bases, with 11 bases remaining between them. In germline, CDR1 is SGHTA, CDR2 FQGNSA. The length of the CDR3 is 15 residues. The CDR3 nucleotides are TGTGCCAGCAGCAAGGGACCGTACTCTGGAAACACCATATATTTT. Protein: CASSKGPYSGNTIYF.

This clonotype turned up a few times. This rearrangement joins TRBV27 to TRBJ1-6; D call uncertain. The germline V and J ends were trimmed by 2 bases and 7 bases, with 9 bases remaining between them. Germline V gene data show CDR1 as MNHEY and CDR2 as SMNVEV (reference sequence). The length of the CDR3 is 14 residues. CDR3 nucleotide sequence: TGTGCCAGCAGTTTAACCCACGGAAATTCACCCCTCCACTTT. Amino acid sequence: CASSLTHGNSPLHF.

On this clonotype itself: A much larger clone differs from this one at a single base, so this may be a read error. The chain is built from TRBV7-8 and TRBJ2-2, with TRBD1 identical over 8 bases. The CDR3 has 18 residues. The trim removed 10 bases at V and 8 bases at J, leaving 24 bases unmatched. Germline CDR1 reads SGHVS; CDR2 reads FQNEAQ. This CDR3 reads CAIRQGTGVPDVDGELFF. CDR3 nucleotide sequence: TGTGCCATCAGGCAAGGGACAGGAGTCCCAGACGTCGATGGGGAGCTGTTTTTT.

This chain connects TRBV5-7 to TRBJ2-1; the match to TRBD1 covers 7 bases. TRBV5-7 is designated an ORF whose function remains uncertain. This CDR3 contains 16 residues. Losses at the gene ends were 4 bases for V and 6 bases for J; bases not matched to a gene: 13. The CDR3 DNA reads TGTGCCAGCAGCGGATGGGACAGTCGGACGGGCAATGAGCAGTTCTTC. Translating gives CASSGWDSRTGNEQFF.

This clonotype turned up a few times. The CDR3 is CASSPTDRTNEKLFF. CDR3 coding DNA: TGTGCCAGCAGCCCCACGGACAGGACTAATGAAAAACTGTTTTTT. The chain uses TRBV7-2 and TRBJ1-4, with 7 bases aligning to TRBD1. The CDR3 length is 15 residues. CDR1 SGHTA and CDR2 FQGNSA come from the germline V gene. V lost 5 bases and J lost 2; bases outside the gene matches: 5.